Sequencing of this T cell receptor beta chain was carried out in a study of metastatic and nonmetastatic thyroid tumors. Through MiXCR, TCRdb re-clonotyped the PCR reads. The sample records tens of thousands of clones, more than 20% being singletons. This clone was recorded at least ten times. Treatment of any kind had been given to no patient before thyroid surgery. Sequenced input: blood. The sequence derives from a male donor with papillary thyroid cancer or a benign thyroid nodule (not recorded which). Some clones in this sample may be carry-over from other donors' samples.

CDR3 amino acids: CASSEGTGKETQYF. CDR3 bases: TGTGCCAGCAGTGAGGGGACAGGAAAAGAGACCCAGTACTTC. The V and J genes are TRBV2 and TRBJ2-5; 8 nucleotides match TRBD1. This CDR3 has 14 residues. V was clipped by 3 bases and J by 3 bases; unmatched bases: 3. Germline loops: CDR1 SNHLY, CDR2 FYNNEI.